Listed below are T cell receptor beta chains from one sample, sequenced in a study of spatial heterogeneity in lung cancer. TCRdb reprocessed the 5' RACE reads via MiXCR and lists one record per CDR3 protein. The sample holds about 92,000 distinct CDR3 sequences, more than 10% seen once. Source: PBMCs, taken at surgery. The receptors were gathered from a male donor with early-stage non-small cell lung cancer. CDR3s include the opening cysteine and the closing phenylalanine or tryptophan. D genes are given only for firm matches. Clone size, where shown, is once, few, many, or a class for clones that have expanded.

>TRBV4-1|few|TRBD1|TRBJ2-7
TGCGCCAGCAGCCAGGGGACAGCGCCTCGAGAGCAGTACTTC
CASSQGTAPREQYF
>TRBV27|NA|NA|TRBJ1-6
TGTGCCAGCAGTTTATCCGATGGGGGCGCTGGTTCACCCCTCCACTTT
CASSLSDGGAGSPLHF
>TRBV11-2|few|NA|TRBJ2-5
TGTGCCAGCAGCTTAGCGGGGGCGCAACAAGAGACCCAGTACTTC
CASSLAGAQQETQYF
>TRBV2|few|TRBD1|TRBJ2-3
TGTGCCAGCAGAGGGGACAGACTAGATACGCAGTATTTT
CASRGDRLDTQYF
>TRBV7-2|few|NA|TRBJ1-1
TGTGCCAGCAGCTTAGGAAAGGGACTCCAGAACACTGAAGCTTTCTTT
CASSLGKGLQNTEAFF
>TRBV10-3|few|TRBD2|TRBJ2-3
TGTGCCATCAGTGAGGGTAGCGGGAGTGTCACAGATACGCAGTATTTT
CAISEGSGSVTDTQYF
>TRBV5-1|NA|NA|TRBJ2-3
TGCGCCAGCAGCTTGATAGCGCTTAAGGCAGATACGCAGTATTTT
CASSLIALKADTQYF
>TRBV29-1|few|NA|TRBJ1-1
TGCAGCGTGAAGAATGGGGGTGACACTGAAGCTTTCTTT
CSVKNGGDTEAFF
>TRBV5-1|few|NA|TRBJ2-7
TGCGCCAGCAGTTTAAACACTGTCAACGAGCAGTACTTC
CASSLNTVNEQYF
>TRBV29-1|many|NA|TRBJ2-5
TGCAGCGTCCGGGCGGCAGAGGGAGAGACCCAGTACTTC
CSVRAAEGETQYF
>TRBV28|NA|NA|TRBJ2-2
TGTGCCAGCGGCGGCAGCCAGACCGGGGAGCTGTTTTTT
CASGGSQTGELFF
>TRBV7-2|NA|NA|TRBJ2-5
TGTGCCAGCAGCATCCCCGCGGCTAGCGTGGAGACCCAGTACTTC
CASSIPAASVETQYF
>TRBV28|few|NA|TRBJ2-5
TGTGCCAGCCTCGGAGGGGGGGGGCCCTGGGAGACCCAGTACTTC
CASLGGGGPWETQYF
>TRBV6-2/TRBV6-3|many|NA|TRBJ1-5
TGTGCCAGCACCCCCATCAGCGAGGGGTTTAATCAGCCCCAGCATTTT
CASTPISEGFNQPQHF
>TRBV5-1|few|TRBD1|TRBJ2-7
TGCGCCAGCAGCCCCACCGGACAGGGAGGCTCAGCGTACTTC
CASSPTGQGGSAYF
>TRBV28|many|NA|TRBJ1-1
TGTGCCAGCATTGGGGGGCGCCGCACTGAAGCTTTCTTT
CASIGGRRTEAFF
>TRBV29-1|few|TRBD2|TRBJ2-7
TGCAGCGTTGGAGGGCTAGCGGCCTTTTCCGAGCAGTACTTC
CSVGGLAAFSEQYF
>TRBV4-3|NA|NA|TRBJ2-7
TGCGCCAGCAGCGGAGAAGCAGCGGCCTTCGCCGAGCAGTACTTC
CASSGEAAAFAEQYF
>TRBV6-5|few|NA|TRBJ1-3
TGTGCCAGTGGCGTGGTGGGGTTTATGCCTGGAAACACCATATATTTT
CASGVVGFMPGNTIYF
>TRBV3-1|NA|NA|TRBJ2-5
TGTGCCAGCAGCCTAGCGTGGGGGGAGACCCAGTACTTC
CASSLAWGETQYF
>TRBV4-3|NA|TRBD2|TRBJ2-5
TGCGCCAGCAGCCAAGATTCGGGTAGCGGGGGGTCCGAGACCCAGTACTTC
CASSQDSGSGGSETQYF
>TRBV28|few|TRBD2|TRBJ2-5
TGTGCCAGCAGTTCCCCCGGGACTAGCGGGAGTTGGGAGACCCAGTACTTC
CASSSPGTSGSWETQYF
>TRBV29-1|few|NA|TRBJ1-1
TGCAGCGTTGGCCTATTGCAGAACACTGAAGCTTTCTTT
CSVGLLQNTEAFF
>TRBV20-1|many|NA|TRBJ1-1
TGCAGTGCTAGTGCCTTGCCCTTGAACACTGAAGCTTTCTTT
CSASALPLNTEAFF
>TRBV27|many|NA|TRBJ2-4
TGTGCCAGCAGTTTATCCCAGGGAACCAAAAACATTCAGTACTTC
CASSLSQGTKNIQYF
>TRBV10-3|many|NA|TRBJ2-7
TGTGCCATCAGTGATGGCGGGGGCACCTCCTACGAGCAGTACTTC
CAISDGGGTSYEQYF
>TRBV7-2|many|TRBD2|TRBJ2-4
TGTGCCAGCAGCTTAGAACCCAGCGGGGCCCAAAACATTCAGTACTTC
CASSLEPSGAQNIQYF
>TRBV19|few|NA|TRBJ1-4
TGTGCCAGTAGTAACTCCGACGATTCGTGGCAAAAACTGTTTTTT
CASSNSDDSWQKLFF
>TRBV2|NA|NA|TRBJ2-3
TGTGCCAGCAGTGAATCGCCCGGCACAGATACGCAGTATTTT
CASSESPGTDTQYF
>TRBV6-2/TRBV6-3|many|TRBD1|TRBJ1-2
TGTGCCAGCAGCACCCTGACAGGGGCTGACACCTTC
CASSTLTGADTF
>TRBV7-9|many|NA|TRBJ2-2
TGTGCCAGCAGCTTAGAACAGAACACCGGGGAGCTGTTTTTT
CASSLEQNTGELFF
>TRBV7-9|NA|NA|TRBJ1-1
TGTGCCAGCAGCTGGGCCCAGGGAGGAGAAGCTTTCTTT
CASSWAQGGEAFF
>TRBV4-1|many|NA|TRBJ2-5
TGCGCCAGCAGCCCTCAGGGGGAGACCCAGTACTTC
CASSPQGETQYF
>TRBV12-3/TRBV12-4|NA|NA|TRBJ2-2
TGTGCCAGCAGTTTAGACCTACCGAACACCGGGGAGCTGTTTTTT
CASSLDLPNTGELFF
>TRBV5-1|few|TRBD1|TRBJ2-3
TGCGCCAGCAGCCCATCCGGGACAGAGCCAGATACGCAGTATTTT
CASSPSGTEPDTQYF
>TRBV12-3/TRBV12-4|once|NA|TRBJ1-1
TGTGCCAGCACTCCCGCAGGGGTTGACACTGAAGCTTTCTTT
CASTPAGVDTEAFF
>TRBV5-4|NA|TRBD2|TRBJ2-2
TGTGCCAGCAGCCTGAATAGCGGGAGAAGGACCGGGGAGCTGTTTTTT
CASSLNSGRRTGELFF
>TRBV20-1|NA|NA|TRBJ2-5
TGCAGTGCTCCAGGGGCACTTCCCGATCAAGAGACCCAGTACTTC
CSAPGALPDQETQYF
>TRBV12-3/TRBV12-4|NA|NA|TRBJ1-6
TGTGCCAGCAGTTTGTCGGGGGGACCTTCACCCCTCCACTTT
CASSLSGGPSPLHF
>TRBV7-2|NA|TRBD2|TRBJ2-5
TGTGCCAGCAGCTTAGCGCGGGGAGGGACAGAGACCCAGTACTTC
CASSLARGGTETQYF
>TRBV7-8|few|NA|TRBJ2-6
TGTGCCAGCAGCTTAGATCGGTTACCTTCCTACCCTGGGGCCAACGTCCTGACTTTC
CASSLDRLPSYPGANVLTF
>TRBV7-2|NA|TRBD1|TRBJ1-5
TGTGCCAGCAGCTACCAACAGGGGGGATATCAGCCCCAGCATTTT
CASSYQQGGYQPQHF
>TRBV18|few|TRBD2|TRBJ2-1
TGTGCCAGCTCACTCCGGACTAGCGGGGGGACAAACTCCTACAATGAGCAGTTCTTC
CASSLRTSGGTNSYNEQFF
>TRBV20-1|few|TRBD1|TRBJ1-4
TGCAGTGCTCAGGACAGGGGAGAAAAACTGTTTTTT
CSAQDRGEKLFF
>TRBV6-2/TRBV6-3|NA|NA|TRBJ2-3
TGTGCCAGCAGTGACAGCACAGATACGCAGTATTTT
CASSDSTDTQYF